The clone carrying this T cell receptor beta chain was seen many times. The data derive from a study of spatial heterogeneity in lung cancer. Time point given: blood at routine non-recurrence follow-up after resection. The input material, whole RNA from tumor, nontumor lung or frozen PBMC, was sequenced unsorted. One entry per CDR3 protein results from TCRdb running MiXCR on the 5' RACE reads. Counted here are about 52,000 distinct CDR3 sequences, more than 6.5% occurring once; the ten biggest clones make up approximately 35%. This TCR came from a female donor with early-stage non-small cell lung cancer. Sequencing was performed on PBMCs, taken at follow-up.

Here the CDR3 reads CASSLQGMGDNEQFF. The CDR3 coding sequence is TGCGCCAGCAGCTTACAGGGGATGGGGGACAATGAGCAGTTCTTC. The rearrangement joins TRBV5-1 to TRBJ2-1, with 7 bases identical to TRBD1. Germline assignment: CDR1 SGHRS and CDR2 YFSETQ. V shed 2 bases and J 5 bases; nucleotides not matched to a gene: 7. The CDR3 consists of 15 residues.